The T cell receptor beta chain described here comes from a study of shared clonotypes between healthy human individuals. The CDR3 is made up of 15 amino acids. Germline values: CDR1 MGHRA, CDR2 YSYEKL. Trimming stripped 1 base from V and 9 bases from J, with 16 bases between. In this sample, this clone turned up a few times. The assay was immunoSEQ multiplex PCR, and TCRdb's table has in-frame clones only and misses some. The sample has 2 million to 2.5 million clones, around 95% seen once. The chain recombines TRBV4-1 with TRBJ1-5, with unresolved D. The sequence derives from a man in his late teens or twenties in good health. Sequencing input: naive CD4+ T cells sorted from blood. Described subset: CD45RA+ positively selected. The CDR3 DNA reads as TGCGCCAGCAGCCAAGCGCGCGAAGTAAGCGTGCCCCAGCATTTT. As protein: CASSQAREVSVPQHF.